One sample yielded the 32 T cell receptor beta chains listed below, sequenced in a study of cytomegalovirus exposure and HLA in healthy donors (dated by TCRdb to 2017 to 2019). The library was generated by the immunoSEQ multiplex PCR assay. TCRdb stores this immuneACCESS table with in-frame sequences only. Part of the clones is absent; in the studies checked, under half of the shortfall reflects unresolved V genes, and no reason is known for the rest. Across this sample there are under 150,000 clones, with less than 90% seen only once. Just under 3% of the sample goes to the ten largest clones. The sample comprised PBMCs. Receptors were obtained from a man aged 18 to 30 in good health and CMV-seronegative.

The J gene is TRBJ1-6, the V gene TRBV18, with 8 bases aligning to TRBD1. The V gene end was trimmed by 3 bases and the J gene end by 8 bases; junction bases not matched to a gene: 6. This CDR3 comprises 15 residues. CDR1 and CDR2 (germline): KGHSH, LQKENI. The CDR3 DNA follows: TGTGCCAGCTCACCCCTAGGACAGGGAGATTCACCCCTCCACTTT. Translating gives CASSPLGQGDSPLHF.

The V and J genes are TRBV2 and TRBJ2-1, with 7 bases that match TRBD1. In germline, CDR1 is SNHLY, CDR2 FYNNEI. CDR3 length equals 15 residues. After removal of 4 bases from V and 4 bases from J, the junction contained 7 bases not matched to a gene. Here the CDR3 DNA reads TGTGCCAGCAGTGTTACAGGGGAGCCTTACAATGAGCAGTTCTTC. This codes for CASSVTGEPYNEQFF.

The chain links TRBV27 to TRBJ2-5; D remains ambiguous. The germline V gene has CDR1 MNHEY and CDR2 SMNVEV (reference sequence). The CDR3 totals 12 residues. Trimming removed 0 bases from V and 5 bases from J, with 4 bases in between. The chain's CDR3 is CASSLSGETQYF. The CDR3 DNA reads TGTGCCAGCAGTTTATCCGGGGAGACCCAGTACTTC.

This clone was found a few times. The chain links TRBV7-7 to TRBJ2-5; tentative D call: TRBD2 (7 bases). V was trimmed by 6 bases and J by 7 bases, leaving 12 bases between them. CDR3 length: 12 residues. Looked up from germline, CDR1 is SSHAT and CDR2 is FNYEAQ (reference sequence). CDR3 bases: TGTGCCAGCAGTGGACAGCGGGGGACCCAGTACTTC. Its protein product is CASSGQRGTQYF.

The chain uses TRBV18 and TRBJ2-7; 12 bases fit TRBD1. CDR1 is KGHSH and CDR2 is LQKENI in the germline V gene. J lost 7 bases, V lost 3 bases, and 7 bases had no gene match. CDR3 length: 15 residues. CDR3 coding DNA: TGTGCCAGCTCACCCGGGACAGGGGGCGCATATGAGCAGTACTTC. Protein sequence: CASSPGTGGAYEQYF.

The chain combines TRBV15 with TRBJ1-1; D unresolved. V was trimmed by 5 bases and J by 3 bases, leaving 10 bases between them. From germline, CDR1 is LNHNV and CDR2 YYDKDF (reference sequence). The CDR3 has 13 residues. The chain's CDR3 is CATSSRSHTEAFF. In DNA form, the CDR3 reads TGTGCCACCAGCTCCCGCAGTCACACTGAAGCTTTCTTT. Supplemented by reference TRBV15 and TRBJ1-1, the full variable domain reads DAMVIQNPRYQVTQFGKPVTLSCSQTLNHNVMYWYQQKSSQAPKLLFHYYDKDFNNEADTPDNFQSRRPNTSFCFLDIRSPGLGDTAMYLCATSSRSHTEAFFGQGTRLTVV.

The chain joins TRBV10-1 to TRBJ2-3; tentatively, D is TRBD1 (5 bases). The germline gives CDR1 WNHNN, CDR2 SYGVQD (reference sequence). The CDR3 consists of 10 residues. Between the trimmed V and J ends, which lost 9 bases and 6 bases, there was a span of 7 bases. The CDR3 reads CARKGDTQYF. CDR3 bases: TGCGCCAGGAAGGGGGATACGCAGTATTTT.

V is TRBV7-2 and J is TRBJ2-1; D remains unclear. Trimming removed 3 bases from V and 7 bases from J, with 7 bases in between. CDR3 length: 12 amino acids. Looked up from germline, CDR1 is SGHTA and CDR2 is FQGNSA. DNA for the CDR3: TGTGCCAGCAGCTTTGCCCAGAATGAGCAGTTCTTC. Translation: CASSFAQNEQFF.

The V call is TRBV25-1, the J call TRBJ1-2; 9 bases map to TRBD1. V gave up 3 bases and J gave up 6 bases; unmatched junction bases: 5. The CDR3 contains 14 residues. The V gene's germline CDR1 is MGHDK and CDR2 SYGVNS. The CDR3 DNA reads TGTGCCAGCAGTGATGGGACAGGGCGGGATGGCTACACCTTC. Its translation is CASSDGTGRDGYTF.

V gene TRBV20-1 combines with J gene TRBJ2-4, with unresolved D. V lost 0 bases and J 8 bases, leaving 5 bases between the germline ends. The CDR3 extends over 11 amino acids. The germline V gene has CDR1 DFQATT and CDR2 SNEGSKA (reference sequence). This CDR3 is CSARERDIQYF. In DNA form, the CDR3 reads TGCAGTGCTAGAGAACGCGACATTCAGTACTTC.

The chain couples TRBV7-8 to TRBJ2-7; 9 bases match TRBD2. Trimming removed 0 bases from V and 2 bases from J; junction bases left unmatched: 5. The germline V gene encodes CDR1 SGHVS and CDR2 FQNEAQ. The CDR3 is 16 residues long. DNA for the CDR3: TGTGCCAGCAGCTTAGCCCCTAGCGGGGAGCCCTACGAGCAGTACTTC. This encodes CASSLAPSGEPYEQYF. Full variable domain (remainder filled in from reference TRBV7-8 and TRBJ2-7): GAGVSQSPRYKVAKRGQDVALRCDPISGHVSLFWYQQALGQGPEFLTYFQNEAQLDKSGLPSDRFFAERPEGSVSTLKIQRTQQEDSAVYLCASSLAPSGEPYEQYFGPGTRLTVT.

The CDR3 DNA sequence: TGTGCCAGCAGCATCTCGGGCAGGGGCTACGAGCAGTACTTC. Encoded protein: CASSISGRGYEQYF. The gene calls are TRBV7-6 and TRBJ2-7; TRBD1 might be the D (6 bases). The V gene's germline CDR1 is SGHVS and CDR2 FNYEAQ. This CDR3 is 14 amino acids long. The V end was cut by 5 bases, the J end by 3 bases, with 14 bases between.

This clone was seen more than once but under ten times. The V and J genes are TRBV7-2 and TRBJ1-2; weak D call: TRBD1 (5 bases). Germline CDR1 and CDR2: SGHTA and FQGNSA. Trimming removed 3 bases at V and 2 bases at J, with 10 bases between. The CDR3 totals 14 residues. The CDR3 here is CASSLQGGNYGYTF. The CDR3 DNA follows: TGTGCCAGCAGCTTGCAGGGAGGGAACTATGGCTACACCTTC.

This rearrangement joins TRBV19 to TRBJ2-7; TRBD2 aligns across 7 bases. Germline values: CDR1 LNHDA, CDR2 SQIVND (reference sequence). CDR3 length equals 13 residues. Trimming cost V 4 bases and J 3 bases; bases outside gene matches: 3. The CDR3 region has the DNA TGTGCCAGTAGTAGGGGGGGTCTCTACGAGCAGTACTTC. This gives the protein CASSRGGLYEQYF. The complete variable domain, with remaining parts taken from reference TRBV19 and TRBJ2-7, reads DGGITQSPKYLFRKEGQNVTLSCEQNLNHDAMYWYRQDPGQGLRLIYYSQIVNDFQKGDIAEGYSVSREKKESFPLTVTSAQKNPTAFYLCASSRGGLYEQYFGPGTRLTVT.

This chain links TRBV19 with TRBJ1-1; D not certain. The germline V and J ends were trimmed by 1 base and 0 bases, with 9 bases remaining between them. Germline loops: CDR1 LNHDA, CDR2 SQIVND (reference sequence). The CDR3 has 15 amino acids. CDR3 loop: CASSIVPQVNTEAFF. The CDR3 DNA follows: TGTGCCAGTAGTATAGTCCCTCAGGTGAACACTGAAGCTTTCTTT. The whole variable domain, remainder taken from reference TRBV19 and TRBJ1-1, is DGGITQSPKYLFRKEGQNVTLSCEQNLNHDAMYWYRQDPGQGLRLIYYSQIVNDFQKGDIAEGYSVSREKKESFPLTVTSAQKNPTAFYLCASSIVPQVNTEAFFGQGTRLTVV.

CDR3 amino acids: CASSPRTGIGYEQYF. The CDR3 region has the DNA TGTGCCAGCAGTCCCAGGACAGGGATTGGCTACGAGCAGTACTTC. V gene TRBV6-5 combines with J gene TRBJ2-7; 8 bases align to TRBD1. CDR3 length: 15 amino acids. Germline V lookup: CDR1 MNHEY, CDR2 SVGAGI. After removal of 5 bases from V and 3 bases from J, the junction contained 9 bases not matched to a gene.

The chain combines TRBV6-4 with TRBJ1-5; 10 nucleotides match TRBD1. Germline lookup yields CDR1 MRHNA and CDR2 SNTAGT. This CDR3 is built from 18 residues. The V gene end was trimmed by 3 bases and the J gene end by 0 bases; junction bases not matched to a gene: 8. CDR3 DNA sequence: TGTGCCAGCAGTGAGAGACCGGACAGGGGGTATAGCAATCAGCCCCAGCATTTT. It translates to CASSERPDRGYSNQPQHF.

The chain carries TRBV5-6 and TRBJ2-1, with TRBD1 as a possible D gene (5 bases). The CDR3 is 14 residues long. Deletions cut 0 bases from V and 9 bases from J, with 13 bases between. Germline CDR1 is SGHDT and CDR2 is YYEEEE. As DNA, the CDR3 is TGTGCCAGCAGCTTGGTCCCCCAGGGCTCTGAGCAGTTCTTC. Its translation is CASSLVPQGSEQFF.

The V gene is TRBV14, the J gene TRBJ2-1, with a weak D call TRBD2 (6 bases). The germline gives CDR1 SGHDN, CDR2 FVKESK. Trimming stripped 4 bases from V and 8 bases from J, with 18 bases between. The CDR3 length is 15 residues. CDR3 sequence reads: CASSRTYTGVDEQFF. CDR3 coding DNA: TGTGCCAGCAGCCGGACGTACACGGGAGTTGATGAGCAGTTCTTC.

CDR3 nucleotide sequence: TGTGCCAGCAGCCCGAATTTCAGGGGGGGCTACACCTTC. Encoded protein: CASSPNFRGGYTF. This chain links TRBV7-2 with TRBJ1-2, with 7 nucleotides matching TRBD1. Germline lookup yields CDR1 SGHTA and CDR2 FQGNSA. The CDR3 spans 13 residues. Trimming at V came to 5 bases and at J to 8 bases, leaving 8 bases not matched to a gene. Using reference TRBV7-2 and TRBJ1-2 for the parts outside the CDR3, the full variable domain is GAGVSQSPSNKVTEKGKDVELRCDPISGHTALYWYRQSLGQGLEFLIYFQGNSAPDKSGLPSDRFSAERTGGSVSTLTIQRTQQEDSAVYLCASSPNFRGGYTFGSGTRLTVV.

This clone was observed a few times. The gene calls are TRBV30 and TRBJ1-1; 7 nucleotides line up with TRBD1. The CDR3 has 11 amino acids. The ends lost 0 bases at V and 10 bases at J; junction bases unmatched: 2. Germline V CDR1 and CDR2: GTSNPN, SVGIG (reference sequence). CDR3 amino acids: CAWSVTGAAFF. Here the CDR3 DNA reads TGTGCCTGGAGTGTTACAGGGGCAGCTTTCTTT.

The chain joins TRBV20-1 to TRBJ2-5; unclear D gene. Germline CDR1 and CDR2: DFQATT and SNEGSKA (reference sequence). Trimming took 2 bases from V and 2 from J, leaving 3 bases between them. CDR3 length equals 11 residues. CDR3 sequence (DNA): TGCAGTGCTAGACTACAAGAGACCCAGTACTTC. Protein sequence: CSARLQETQYF.

Here the CDR3 reads CASSVTGGEGTGELFF. The CDR3 nucleotides are TGTGCCAGCAGTGTTACAGGGGGCGAAGGCACCGGGGAGCTGTTTTTT. J is TRBJ2-2 and V is TRBV27; 9 nucleotides line up with TRBD1. CDR1 and CDR2 (germline): MNHEY, SMNVEV (reference sequence). The CDR3 extends over 16 amino acids. V trimming: 5 bases; J trimming: 4 bases; junction bases outside the gene matches: 8.

V gene TRBV19 combines with J gene TRBJ2-7; 7 bases fit TRBD2. This CDR3 has 14 residues. The germline gives CDR1 LNHDA, CDR2 SQIVND (reference sequence). Trimming took 3 bases from V and 3 from J; bases not matched to a gene: 5. The CDR3 DNA reads TGTGCCAGTAGTATTCGCGGGAGCTTCTACGAGCAGTACTTC. It translates to CASSIRGSFYEQYF.

The V gene is TRBV29-1, the J gene TRBJ2-7, with TRBD2 identical over 7 bases. V shed 1 base, J shed 1 base, and the junction held 13 bases outside the gene matches. The CDR3 extends over 17 amino acids. Germline V gene data show CDR1 as SQVTM and CDR2 as ANQGSEA. Here the CDR3 reads CSVEGEGKRGESYEQYF. CDR3 coding DNA: TGCAGCGTTGAAGGGGAGGGAAAACGAGGAGAATCCTACGAGCAGTACTTC.

This clone has a single count. CDR3 bases: TGTGCCAGCAGCCCTCCCACGGGGGGACTAGGGGAGACCCAGTACTTC. Amino acid sequence: CASSPPTGGLGETQYF. V is TRBV9 and J is TRBJ2-5; 8 nucleotides align to TRBD2. V lost 4 bases and J lost 5; bases outside the gene matches: 13. Germline CDR1 is SGDLS and CDR2 is YYNGEE. The CDR3 consists of 16 residues.

This chain connects TRBV7-6 to TRBJ1-4, with 10 nucleotides matching TRBD1. J lost 5 bases, V lost 5 bases, and 8 bases had no gene match. The CDR3 totals 16 residues. Germline CDR1 is SGHVS and CDR2 is FNYEAQ. CDR3 sequence reads: CASSVTAGQGNEKLFF. The CDR3 DNA is TGTGCCAGCAGCGTCACCGCGGGACAGGGGAATGAAAAACTGTTTTTT.

This clone appeared a single time. The chain links TRBV6-5 to TRBJ1-2; 9 bases fit TRBD1. J was trimmed by 6 bases and V by 6 bases; bases with no gene match: 8. The germline CDR1 and CDR2 sequences are MNHEY and SVGAGI. The CDR3 is 14 residues long. The CDR3 DNA is TGTGCCAGCAGGGCCTGGACAGGGGAGGATGGCTACACCTTC. Encoded protein: CASRAWTGEDGYTF.

The gene calls are TRBV19 and TRBJ1-6; no reliable D call. Trimming removed 1 base from V and 0 bases from J, with 13 bases in between. This CDR3 contains 18 residues. CDR1 and CDR2 (germline): LNHDA, SQIVND (reference sequence). Here the CDR3 DNA reads TGTGCCAGTAGTATAGTATCGGGGATGAGCTCCTATAATTCACCCCTCCACTTT. Its protein is CASSIVSGMSSYNSPLHF.

The chain links TRBV13 to TRBJ1-1; D is possibly TRBD1 (5 bases). CDR3 length: 16 residues. With 0 bases removed from V and 1 base from J, the gap between germline ends came to 12 bases. CDR1 and CDR2 (germline): PRHDT, FYEKMQ (reference sequence). The chain's CDR3 is CASSLGTWGENTEAFF. CDR3 DNA sequence: TGTGCCAGCAGCTTAGGCACCTGGGGGGAGAACACTGAAGCTTTCTTT.

V gene TRBV28 combines with J gene TRBJ2-7; a possible D gene is TRBD2 (6 bases). Germline V CDR1 and CDR2: MDHEN, SYDVKM. The CDR3 contains 15 residues. The V end lost 1 base, the J end lost 0 bases, and 10 bases lay between the germline ends. CDR3 in DNA: TGTGCCAGCAGTTTATCGGGGGACCTCTCCTACGAGCAGTACTTC. This codes for CASSLSGDLSYEQYF.

The CDR3 sequence: CASIPRARDRGYTGELFF. CDR3 DNA sequence: TGTGCCAGCATCCCCCGAGCTCGGGACAGGGGTTACACCGGGGAGCTGTTTTTT. The chain couples TRBV7-8 to TRBJ2-2; 10 bases agree with TRBD1. Germline CDR1 SGHVS, CDR2 FQNEAQ. The length of the CDR3 is 18 residues. J gave up 3 bases and V 7 bases, and 14 bases lay outside the gene matches.